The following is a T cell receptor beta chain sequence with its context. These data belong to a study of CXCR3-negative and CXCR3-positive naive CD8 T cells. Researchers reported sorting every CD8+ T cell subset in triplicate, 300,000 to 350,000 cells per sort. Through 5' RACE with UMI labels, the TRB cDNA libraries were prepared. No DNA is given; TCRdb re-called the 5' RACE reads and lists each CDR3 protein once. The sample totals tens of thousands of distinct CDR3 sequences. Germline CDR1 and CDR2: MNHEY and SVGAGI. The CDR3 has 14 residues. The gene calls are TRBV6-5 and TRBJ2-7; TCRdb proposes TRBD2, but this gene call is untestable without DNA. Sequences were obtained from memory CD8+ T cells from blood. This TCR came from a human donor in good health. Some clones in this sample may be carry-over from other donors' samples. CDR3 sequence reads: CASSYEGSSYEQYF.